In its sample, the clone carrying this TCR beta chain was seen a few times. Its specificity is not known. This record belongs to a study of early T cells in non-severe SARS-CoV-2 infection. Overall study: The input, bulk RNA from unsorted whole blood, was sequenced, and chains were unpaired. The study's findings and limits: Anti-spike CD8 responses were favored in VDJdb matching, and private and CD4 specificities were missed.

The CDR3 contains 15 residues. Trimming left V 4 bases short and J 0 bases short, with 9 bases between. CDR1 is SGHTA, CDR2 FQGTGA, per germline. Individual cDNA molecules received unique molecular identifiers during library preparation. TCRdb fed the 5' RACE reads into MiXCR, producing one record per CDR3 protein. This repertoire shows fewer than 80,000 distinct CDR3 sequences, roughly 9% found once; its top ten account for around an eighth. V gene TRBV7-3 combines with J gene TRBJ1-4; weak D call: TRBD1 (5 bases). This sample comprised whole blood, obtained at baseline. The receptor's source is an adult who was a healthcare worker with PCR-confirmed SARS-CoV-2 infection or an uninfected control (not recorded which). Written as DNA, the CDR3 is TGTGCCAGCAGCTCCACAGGAACAACTAATGAAAAACTGTTTTTT. Its protein product is CASSSTGTTNEKLFF. The full variable domain, rest sourced from reference TRBV7-3 and TRBJ1-4, is GAGVSQTPSNKVTEKGKYVELRCDPISGHTALYWYRQSLGQGPEFLIYFQGTGAADDSGLPNDRFFAVRPEGSVSTLKIQRTERGDSAVYLCASSSTGTTNEKLFFGSGTQLSVL.